This TCR beta chain was sequenced in a study of CD8+CD57+ T cells in acquired aplastic anemia. Study-wide context: DNA recovered from sorted CD4+ and CD8+ cells had a mean of about 3 ug. Study-wide results and caveats: It was found that some 30 CD8+ CDR3 sequences were shared between patients and controls.

Genomic DNA, the template, was used for profiling of the TCR beta VDJ and CDR3. TCRdb re-called the reads with MiXCR, one entry per CDR3 protein. The sample shows around 64,000 distinct CDR3 sequences, 55% of them seen only once. Per the germline V gene, CDR1 is SGHAT and CDR2 is FQDESV (reference sequence). With 0 bases clipped from V and 3 bases from J, the junction kept 9 bases outside the gene matches. This CDR3 spans 18 amino acids. Notes on this clonotype: As yet, its antigen is unknown.

What was sequenced was sorted CD4+, CD8+, or CD8+CD57+ T cells (not recorded which) from PBMCs. This receptor was obtained from a human donor in good health, serving as a control. The chain uses TRBV11-1 and TRBJ2-7; 12 bases map to TRBD2. The CDR3 DNA is TGTGCCAGCAGCTTAGCGCCTAGCGGGAGGGAGCTATACTACGAGCAGTACTTC. It yields the protein CASSLAPSGRELYYEQYF.